The 4 T cell receptor beta chains presented below share a single source sample, sequenced in a study of a mutant IDH1 vaccine in newly diagnosed glioma. TCRdb's table, derived via immunoSEQ multiplex PCR, lists solely in-frame clones and lacks some. The table lists some 59,000 clones, about 89% of them singletons, with 1.9% in the top ten. What these receptors recognize is not known. Time point in this sample: week 11, during vaccination. The vaccine gave 300 ug of a 20-mer mutant IDH1 peptide subcutaneously per dose. Sample: PBMCs, taken from a glioma patient whose treatment included an IDH1 peptide vaccine. The source of these receptors is a man aged 35 to 55 with glioma.

The J gene is TRBJ1-6, the V gene TRBV28; 8 bases map to TRBD1. Losses at the gene ends were 4 bases for V and 7 bases for J; bases not matched to a gene: 9. The CDR3 runs 16 residues. Germline loops: CDR1 MDHEN, CDR2 SYDVKM. The CDR3 sequence is CASSSQTGGGNSPLHF. The CDR3 DNA sequence: TGTGCCAGCAGTTCCCAAACAGGGGGGGGAAATTCACCCCTCCACTTT. The full variable domain, completed using reference TRBV28 and TRBJ1-6, is DVKVTQSSRYLVKRTGEKVFLECVQDMDHENMFWYRQDPGLGLRLIYFSYDVKMKEKGDIPEGYSVSREKKERFSLILESASTNQTSMYLCASSSQTGGGNSPLHFGNGTRLTVT.

This clone occurred once. The CDR3 spells CASRLHGEALNGYTF. The DNA of the CDR3 is TGTGCCAGCAGACTTCATGGGGAAGCCCTGAATGGCTACACCTTC. The rearrangement uses TRBV28 and TRBJ1-2; no clear D. Germline V CDR1 and CDR2: MDHEN, SYDVKM. V lost 6 bases and J 6 bases, leaving 20 bases between the germline ends. The CDR3 has 15 amino acids.

The chain has TRBV29-1 and TRBJ2-7; D might be TRBD1 (5 bases). Germline loops: CDR1 SQVTM, CDR2 ANQGSEA. With 7 bases removed from V and 6 bases from J, the gap between germline ends came to 19 bases. The CDR3 is 13 residues long. CDR3 protein: CSAKEDSFLEQYF. The DNA for the CDR3 is TGCAGCGCCAAAGAAGACAGTTTTCTCGAGCAGTACTTC.

The chain couples TRBV10-3 to TRBJ1-4; 9 bases are shared with TRBD1. With V trimmed by 9 bases and J by 7 bases, 3 bases remained unmatched. The CDR3 loop spans 12 amino acids. Germline lookup yields CDR1 ENHRY and CDR2 SYGVKD. The CDR3 region is CAMQQGAEKLFF. For the CDR3, the DNA is TGTGCCATGCAACAGGGGGCTGAAAAACTGTTTTTT.